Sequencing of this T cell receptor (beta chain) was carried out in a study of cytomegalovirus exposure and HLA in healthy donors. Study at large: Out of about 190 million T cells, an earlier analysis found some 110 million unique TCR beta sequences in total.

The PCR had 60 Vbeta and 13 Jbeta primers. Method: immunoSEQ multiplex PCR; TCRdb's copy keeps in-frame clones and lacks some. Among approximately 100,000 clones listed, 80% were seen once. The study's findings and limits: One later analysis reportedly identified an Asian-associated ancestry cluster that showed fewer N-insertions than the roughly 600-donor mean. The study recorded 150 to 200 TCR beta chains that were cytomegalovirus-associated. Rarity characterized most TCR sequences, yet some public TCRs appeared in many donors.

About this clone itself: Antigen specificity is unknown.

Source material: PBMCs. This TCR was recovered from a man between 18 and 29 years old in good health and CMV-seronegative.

In DNA form, the CDR3 reads TGTGCCAGCAGTGACTCTGGGGCCTATGGCTACACCTTC. Translating gives CASSDSGAYGYTF. The rearrangement uses TRBV6-4 and TRBJ1-2, with TRBD1 as a possible D gene (5 bases). The V and J ends lost 0 bases and 4 bases respectively, with 6 bases between them. From germline, CDR1 is MRHNA and CDR2 SNTAGT. This CDR3 comprises 13 residues.